This section outlines one T cell receptor beta chain sequence together with its context. TCRdb re-called the 5' RACE reads through MiXCR, storing one row per CDR3 protein. Here the sample spans a few hundred thousand distinct CDR3 sequences, approximately 14% being singletons. This specimen comes from a study of T-cell memory formation after mild COVID-19. The germline V gene has CDR1 SGHTA and CDR2 FQGNSA. Trimming stripped 0 bases from V and 8 bases from J, with 13 bases between. CDR3 size: 14 residues. The chain has TRBV7-2 and TRBJ1-1; no firm D call. Sequenced input: PBMCs or a T cell subset sorted from them (not recorded which). This receptor was obtained from a man younger than 30 who had mild COVID-19 (a few samples of this study predate the infection). Cell type and time point are not known. As DNA, the CDR3 is TGTGCCAGCAGCTTAGCGTATTGGCCCTCCGAAGCTTTCTTT. This gives the protein CASSLAYWPSEAFF.